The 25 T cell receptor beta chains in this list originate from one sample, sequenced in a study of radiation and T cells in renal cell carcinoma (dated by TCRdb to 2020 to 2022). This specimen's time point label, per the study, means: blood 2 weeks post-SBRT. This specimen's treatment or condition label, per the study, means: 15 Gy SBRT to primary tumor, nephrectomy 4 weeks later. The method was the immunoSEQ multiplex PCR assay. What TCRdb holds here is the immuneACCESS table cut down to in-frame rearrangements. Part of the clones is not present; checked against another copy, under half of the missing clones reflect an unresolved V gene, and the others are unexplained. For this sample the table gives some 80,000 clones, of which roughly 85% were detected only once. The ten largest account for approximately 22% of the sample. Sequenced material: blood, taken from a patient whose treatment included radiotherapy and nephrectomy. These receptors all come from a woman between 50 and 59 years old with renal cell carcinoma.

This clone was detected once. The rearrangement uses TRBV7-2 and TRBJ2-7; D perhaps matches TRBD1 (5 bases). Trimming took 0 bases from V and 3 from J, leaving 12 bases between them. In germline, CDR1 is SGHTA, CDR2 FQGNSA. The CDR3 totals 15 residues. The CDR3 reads CASSLAPSRGYEQYF. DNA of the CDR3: TGTGCCAGCAGCTTAGCCCCAAGTAGGGGCTACGAGCAGTACTTC.

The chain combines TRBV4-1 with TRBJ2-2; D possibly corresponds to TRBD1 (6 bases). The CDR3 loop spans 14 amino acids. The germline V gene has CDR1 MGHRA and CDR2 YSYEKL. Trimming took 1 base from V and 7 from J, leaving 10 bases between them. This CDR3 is CASSQGGPYGELFF. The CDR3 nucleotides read TGCGCCAGCAGCCAAGGGGGGCCGTACGGGGAGCTGTTTTTT.

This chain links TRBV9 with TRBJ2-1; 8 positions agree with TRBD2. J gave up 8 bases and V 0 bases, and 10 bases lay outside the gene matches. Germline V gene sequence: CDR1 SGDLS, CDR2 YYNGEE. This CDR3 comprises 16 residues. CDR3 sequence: CASSVGGLVGGDEQFF. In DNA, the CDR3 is TGTGCCAGCAGCGTAGGGGGACTAGTCGGGGGCGATGAGCAGTTCTTC.

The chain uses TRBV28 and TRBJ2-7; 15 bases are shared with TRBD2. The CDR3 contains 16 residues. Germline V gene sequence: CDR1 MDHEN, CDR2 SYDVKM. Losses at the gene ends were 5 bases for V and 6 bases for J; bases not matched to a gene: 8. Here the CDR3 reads CASSPGTSGGKPEQYF. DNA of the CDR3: TGTGCCAGCAGTCCCGGGACTAGCGGGGGGAAGCCCGAGCAGTACTTC.

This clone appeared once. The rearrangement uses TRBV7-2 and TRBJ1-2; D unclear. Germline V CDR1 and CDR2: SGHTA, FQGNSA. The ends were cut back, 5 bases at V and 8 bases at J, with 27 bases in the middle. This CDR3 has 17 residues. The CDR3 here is CASSRLDTAEVREGYTF. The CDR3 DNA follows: TGTGCCAGCAGCCGATTGGATACGGCGGAGGTTCGTGAAGGCTACACCTTC.

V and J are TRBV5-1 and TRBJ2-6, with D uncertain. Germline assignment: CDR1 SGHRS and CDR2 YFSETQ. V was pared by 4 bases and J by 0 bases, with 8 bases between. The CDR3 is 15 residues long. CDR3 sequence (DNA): TGCGCCAGCAGCCCGCAGTCCTCTGGGGCCAACGTCCTGACTTTC. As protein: CASSPQSSGANVLTF.

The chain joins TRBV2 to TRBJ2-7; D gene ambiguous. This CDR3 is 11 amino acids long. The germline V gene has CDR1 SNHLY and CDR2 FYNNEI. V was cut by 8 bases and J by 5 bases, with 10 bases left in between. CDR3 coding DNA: TGTGCCAGCGGCCTAGGGAACGAGCAGTACTTC. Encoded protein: CASGLGNEQYF. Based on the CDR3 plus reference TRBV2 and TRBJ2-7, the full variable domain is EPEVTQTPSHQVTQMGQEVILRCVPISNHLYFYWYRQILGQKVEFLVSFYNNEISEKSEIFDDQFSVERPDGSNFTLKIRSTKLEDSAMYFCASGLGNEQYFGPGTRLTVT.

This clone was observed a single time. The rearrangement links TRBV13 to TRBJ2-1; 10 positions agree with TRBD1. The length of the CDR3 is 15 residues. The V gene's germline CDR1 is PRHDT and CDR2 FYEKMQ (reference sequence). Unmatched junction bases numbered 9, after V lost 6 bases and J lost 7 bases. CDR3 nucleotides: TGTGCCAGCAGACCGGGACAGGGGTCCCAGAATGAGCAGTTCTTC. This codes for CASRPGQGSQNEQFF.

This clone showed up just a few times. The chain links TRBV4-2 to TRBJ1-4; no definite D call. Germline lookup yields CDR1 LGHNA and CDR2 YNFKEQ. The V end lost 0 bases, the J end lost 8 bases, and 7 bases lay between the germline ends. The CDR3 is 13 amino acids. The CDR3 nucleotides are TGTGCCAGCAGCCAAGAATTCCGAGAAAAACTGTTTTTT. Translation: CASSQEFREKLFF.

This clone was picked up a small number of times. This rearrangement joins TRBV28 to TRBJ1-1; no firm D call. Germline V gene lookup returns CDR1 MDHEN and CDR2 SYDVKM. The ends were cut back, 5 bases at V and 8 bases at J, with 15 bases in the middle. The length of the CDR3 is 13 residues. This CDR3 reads CASSQGRKNEAFF. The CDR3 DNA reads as TGTGCCAGCAGTCAAGGACGGAAGAACGAAGCTTTCTTT.

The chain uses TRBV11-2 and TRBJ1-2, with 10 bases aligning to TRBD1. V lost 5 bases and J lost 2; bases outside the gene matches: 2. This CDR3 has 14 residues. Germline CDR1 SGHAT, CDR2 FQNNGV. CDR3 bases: TGTGCCAGCAGCCCGGGACAGGGGAACTATGGCTACACCTTC. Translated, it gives CASSPGQGNYGYTF.

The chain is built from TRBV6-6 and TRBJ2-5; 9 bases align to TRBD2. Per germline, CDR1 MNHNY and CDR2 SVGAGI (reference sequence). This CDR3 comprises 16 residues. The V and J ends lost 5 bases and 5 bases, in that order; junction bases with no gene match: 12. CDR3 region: CASSLPLSGGRETQYF. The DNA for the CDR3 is TGTGCCAGCAGTCTCCCCCTTAGCGGGGGCAGGGAGACCCAGTACTTC.

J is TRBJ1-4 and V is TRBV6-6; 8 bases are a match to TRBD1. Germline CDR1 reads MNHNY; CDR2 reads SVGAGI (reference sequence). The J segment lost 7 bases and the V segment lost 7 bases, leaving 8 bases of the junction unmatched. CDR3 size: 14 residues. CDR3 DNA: TGTGCCAGCAAGCCGACAGGGGAGGGTGAAAAACTGTTTTTT. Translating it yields CASKPTGEGEKLFF.

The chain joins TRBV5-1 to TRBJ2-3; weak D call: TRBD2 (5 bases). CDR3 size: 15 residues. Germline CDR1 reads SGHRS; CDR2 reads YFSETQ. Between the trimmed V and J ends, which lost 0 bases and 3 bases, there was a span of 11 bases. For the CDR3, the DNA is TGCGCCAGCAGCTTGGCGGGATCAAGGACAGATACGCAGTATTTT. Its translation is CASSLAGSRTDTQYF.

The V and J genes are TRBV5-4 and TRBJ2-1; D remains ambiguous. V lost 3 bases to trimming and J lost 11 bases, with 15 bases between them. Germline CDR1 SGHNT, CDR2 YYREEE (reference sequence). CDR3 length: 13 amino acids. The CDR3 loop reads CASSWNPMEKQFF. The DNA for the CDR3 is TGTGCCAGCAGCTGGAATCCGATGGAAAAGCAGTTCTTC. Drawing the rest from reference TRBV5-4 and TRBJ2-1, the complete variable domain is ETGVTQSPTHLIKTRGQQVTLRCSSQSGHNTVSWYQQALGQGPQFIFQYYREEENGRGNFPPRFSGLQFPNYSSELNVNALELDDSALYLCASSWNPMEKQFFGPGTRLTVL.

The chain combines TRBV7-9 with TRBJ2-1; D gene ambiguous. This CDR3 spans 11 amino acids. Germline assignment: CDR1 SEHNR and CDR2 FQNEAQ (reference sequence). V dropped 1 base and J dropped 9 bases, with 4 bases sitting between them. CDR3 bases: TGTGCCAGCAGCTTAGGCGGTGAGCAGTTCTTC. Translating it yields CASSLGGEQFF.

The CDR3 here is CASSPRDRTYGYTF. CDR3 DNA: TGTGCCAGCAGTCCCCGGGACAGGACCTATGGCTACACCTTC. V is TRBV27 and J is TRBJ1-2; 8 bases are a match to TRBD1. Germline V gene lookup returns CDR1 MNHEY and CDR2 SMNVEV (reference sequence). With 5 bases clipped from V and 4 bases from J, the junction kept 6 bases outside the gene matches. CDR3 length: 14 residues.

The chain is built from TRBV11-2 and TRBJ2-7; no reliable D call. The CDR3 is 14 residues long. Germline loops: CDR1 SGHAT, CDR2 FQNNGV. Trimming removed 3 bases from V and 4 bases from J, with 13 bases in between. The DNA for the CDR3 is TGTGCCAGCAGCTTGCTGGGCGACCCGTACGAGCAGTACTTC. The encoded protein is CASSLLGDPYEQYF. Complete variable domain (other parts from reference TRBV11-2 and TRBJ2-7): EAGVAQSPRYKIIEKRQSVAFWCNPISGHATLYWYQQILGQGPKLLIQFQNNGVVDDSQLPKDRFSAERLKGVDSTLKIQPAKLEDSAVYLCASSLLGDPYEQYFGPGTRLTVT.

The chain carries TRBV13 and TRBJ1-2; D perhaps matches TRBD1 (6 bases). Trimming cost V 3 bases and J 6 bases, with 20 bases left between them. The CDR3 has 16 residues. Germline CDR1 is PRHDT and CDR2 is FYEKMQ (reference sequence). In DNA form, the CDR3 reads TGTGCCAGCAGCTTTACAGGGTTGGGGGCCTTCGATGGCTACACCTTC. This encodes CASSFTGLGAFDGYTF.

This chain's CDR3 is CASSLDGQSSSYNSPLHF. The CDR3 DNA reads TGCGCCAGCAGCTTGGACGGACAGTCGAGCTCCTATAATTCACCCCTCCACTTT. The chain links TRBV5-1 to TRBJ1-6, with a tentative D call TRBD1 (6 bases). Germline V gene lookup returns CDR1 SGHRS and CDR2 YFSETQ. The germline V and J ends were trimmed by 0 bases and 0 bases, with 13 bases remaining between them. The CDR3 runs to 18 residues.

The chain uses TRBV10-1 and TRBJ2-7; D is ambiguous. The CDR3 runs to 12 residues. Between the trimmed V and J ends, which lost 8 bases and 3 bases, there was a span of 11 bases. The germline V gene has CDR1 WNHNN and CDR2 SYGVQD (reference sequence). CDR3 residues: CASGSGGYEQYF. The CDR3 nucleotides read TGCGCCAGCGGATCAGGCGGCTACGAGCAGTACTTC.

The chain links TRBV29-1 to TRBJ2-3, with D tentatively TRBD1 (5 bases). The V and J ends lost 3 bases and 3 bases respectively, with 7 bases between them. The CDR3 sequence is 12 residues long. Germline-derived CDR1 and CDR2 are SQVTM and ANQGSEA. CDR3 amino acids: CSVDRATDTQYF. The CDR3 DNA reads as TGCAGCGTTGACAGGGCGACAGATACGCAGTATTTT.

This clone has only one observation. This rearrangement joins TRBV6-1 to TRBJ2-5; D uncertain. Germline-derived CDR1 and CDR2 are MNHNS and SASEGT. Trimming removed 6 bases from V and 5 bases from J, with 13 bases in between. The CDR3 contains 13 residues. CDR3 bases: TGTGCCAGCAGGAGTCGGAAAGAGGAGACCCAGTACTTC. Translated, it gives CASRSRKEETQYF.

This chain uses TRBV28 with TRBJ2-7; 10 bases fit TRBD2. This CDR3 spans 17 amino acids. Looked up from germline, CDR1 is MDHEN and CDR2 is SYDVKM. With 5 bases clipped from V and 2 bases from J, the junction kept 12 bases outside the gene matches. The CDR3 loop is CASSAPLLAGPTYEQYF. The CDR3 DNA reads TGTGCCAGCAGTGCACCCTTACTAGCGGGGCCCACCTACGAGCAGTACTTC. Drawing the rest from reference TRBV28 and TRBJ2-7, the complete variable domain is DVKVTQSSRYLVKRTGEKVFLECVQDMDHENMFWYRQDPGLGLRLIYFSYDVKMKEKGDIPEGYSVSREKKERFSLILESASTNQTSMYLCASSAPLLAGPTYEQYFGPGTRLTVT.

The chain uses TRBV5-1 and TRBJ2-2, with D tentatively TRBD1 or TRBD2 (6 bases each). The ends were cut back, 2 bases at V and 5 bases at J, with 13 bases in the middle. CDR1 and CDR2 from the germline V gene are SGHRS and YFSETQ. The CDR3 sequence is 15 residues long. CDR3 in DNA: TGCGCCAGCAGCTTATCAGGGGCGGGGACCGGGGAGCTGTTTTTT. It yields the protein CASSLSGAGTGELFF.